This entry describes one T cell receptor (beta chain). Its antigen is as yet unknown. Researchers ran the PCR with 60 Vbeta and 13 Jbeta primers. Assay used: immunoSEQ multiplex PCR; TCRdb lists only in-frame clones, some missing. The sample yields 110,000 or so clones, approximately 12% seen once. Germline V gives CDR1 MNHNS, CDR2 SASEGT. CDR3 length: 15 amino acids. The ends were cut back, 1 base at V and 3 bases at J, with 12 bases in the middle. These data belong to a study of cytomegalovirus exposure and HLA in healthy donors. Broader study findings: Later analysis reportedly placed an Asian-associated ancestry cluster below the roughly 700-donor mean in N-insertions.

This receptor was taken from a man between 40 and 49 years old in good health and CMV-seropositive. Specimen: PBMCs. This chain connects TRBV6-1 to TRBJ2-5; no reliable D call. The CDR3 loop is CASSEEAVRKETQYF. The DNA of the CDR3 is TGTGCCAGCAGTGAAGAGGCGGTCAGAAAAGAGACCCAGTACTTC.